The clone carrying this T cell receptor (beta chain) was counted ten times or more. Antigen specificity is unknown. TCRdb re-called the RT-PCR reads with MiXCR, one entry per CDR3 protein. The sample lists hundreds of thousands of distinct CDR3 sequences, 15% to 18% occurring once. This sample is part of a study of response to subunit inactivated influenza vaccine. Whole-study findings and limits: There was a suggestion from the authors that each seasonal influenza vaccination recruits few new T cells.

V shed 1 base, J shed 2 bases, and the junction held 1 base outside the gene matches. The CDR3 is 14 residues long. The clonotype was recovered from a man aged 45-65 years who received an inactivated influenza vaccine. The V and J genes are TRBV12-3 or TRBV12-4 and TRBJ1-2; TRBD1 matches 7 bases. The source material was PBMCs from blood, sampled 11 to 12 days after vaccination. CDR3 in DNA: TGTGCCAGCAGTTTAGGCAGGGGGAACTATGGCTACACCTTC. Encoded protein: CASSLGRGNYGYTF.